This passage covers 21 T cell receptor beta chains from one sample sequenced in a study of shared clonotypes between healthy human individuals. TCRdb's table, derived via immunoSEQ multiplex PCR, lists solely in-frame clones and lacks some. The sample has around 2,100,000 clones, about 95% seen once. Terminally differentiated effector memory CD45RA+ cells were excluded by CCR7 positive selection of CD45RO-negative cells. Source material: naive CD8+ T cells sorted from blood. Receptor source: a man aged 18 to 30 in good health.

V usage is TRBV4-3 and J usage is TRBJ1-4, with TRBD1 as a possible D gene (5 bases). The CDR3 length is 16 residues. Germline V gene sequence: CDR1 LGHNA, CDR2 YSLEER. V dropped 0 bases and J dropped 3 bases, with 11 bases sitting between them. CDR3 in DNA: TGCGCCAGCAGCCAAGATTGGGAGGGGTCTAATGAAAAACTGTTTTTT. It translates to CASSQDWEGSNEKLFF.

The chain links TRBV27 to TRBJ2-1; 7 nucleotides agree with TRBD2. The CDR3 is 12 amino acids. The germline V gene encodes CDR1 MNHEY and CDR2 SMNVEV (reference sequence). V dropped 6 bases and J dropped 6; count of bases not matched to a gene: 2. In nucleotides, the CDR3 is TGTGCCAGCAGGCTAGCGGCCAATGAGCAGTTCTTC. It encodes CASRLAANEQFF.

J is TRBJ2-3 and V is TRBV7-8, with D unresolved. The length of the CDR3 is 15 residues. V shed 1 base and J shed 4 bases, with 12 bases lying between them. Germline assignment: CDR1 SGHVS and CDR2 FQNEAQ. CDR3 amino acids: CASSLVVSTADTQYF. As DNA, the CDR3 is TGTGCCAGCAGCTTAGTGGTTAGCACGGCAGATACGCAGTATTTT.

V usage is TRBV4-1 and J usage is TRBJ2-2, with D maybe TRBD2 (5 bases). The CDR3 has 14 residues. Germline values: CDR1 MGHRA, CDR2 YSYEKL. The ends were cut back, 7 bases at V and 1 base at J, with 10 bases in the middle. CDR3 coding DNA: TGCGCCAGCAACGAGCGGCGGAACACCGGGGAGCTGTTTTTT. This codes for CASNERRNTGELFF.

The V and J genes are TRBV29-1 and TRBJ2-1, with D unresolved. The CDR3 covers 14 residues. Looked up from germline, CDR1 is SQVTM and CDR2 is ANQGSEA. The ends were cut back, 4 bases at V and 4 bases at J, with 14 bases in the middle. CDR3 nucleotides: TGCAGCGTTGGCCGAGGTCGTCGATACAATGAGCAGTTCTTC. Translation: CSVGRGRRYNEQFF.

V gene TRBV19 combines with J gene TRBJ1-1; 7 bases are a match to TRBD1. There are 14 residues in the CDR3. The V segment lost 5 bases and the J segment 4 bases; nucleotides outside the gene matches: 7. Per the germline V gene, CDR1 is LNHDA and CDR2 is SQIVND (reference sequence). The CDR3 DNA follows: TGTGCCAGTAGTTTACAGGGGCAAGCCACTGAAGCTTTCTTT. It codes for CASSLQGQATEAFF.

The rearrangement joins TRBV4-1 to TRBJ2-7, with D possibly TRBD2 on 5 matching bases. The CDR3 sequence is 14 residues long. The germline CDR1 and CDR2 sequences are MGHRA and YSYEKL. V was pared by 4 bases and J by 7 bases, with 17 bases between. CDR3 amino acids: CASSLIGSTGEQYF. CDR3 sequence (DNA): TGCGCCAGCAGCCTAATAGGGTCGACGGGGGAGCAGTACTTC.

This chain joins TRBV9 and TRBJ2-1; D tentatively reads TRBD1 or TRBD2 (5 bases each). The CDR3 consists of 15 residues. Germline values: CDR1 SGDLS, CDR2 YYNGEE. Trimming left V 4 bases short and J 4 bases short, with 15 bases between. CDR3 DNA: TGTGCCAGCAGCCTCGGGGCTATCTATTACAATGAGCAGTTCTTC. Protein sequence: CASSLGAIYYNEQFF.

This clone appeared once. This chain connects TRBV9 to TRBJ2-7; a possible D gene is TRBD2 (6 bases). The CDR3 has 14 amino acids. With 0 bases removed from V and 3 bases from J, the gap between germline ends came to 10 bases. CDR1 SGDLS and CDR2 YYNGEE come from the germline V gene. The chain's CDR3 is CASSVDGTHYEQYF. For the CDR3, the DNA is TGTGCCAGCAGCGTAGACGGGACTCACTACGAGCAGTACTTC.

The chain employs TRBV7-9 and TRBJ2-1, with 9 bases fitting TRBD1. From germline, CDR1 is SEHNR and CDR2 FQNEAQ (reference sequence). The CDR3 is made up of 16 amino acids. Trimming removed 5 bases from V and 4 bases from J; junction bases left unmatched: 9. The CDR3 DNA sequence: TGTGCCAGCAGCCCCCGGGACAGGGAAAGGTACAATGAGCAGTTCTTC. Amino acids: CASSPRDRERYNEQFF. The full variable domain, completed using reference TRBV7-9 and TRBJ2-1, is DTGVSQNPRHKITKRGQNVTFRCDPISEHNRLYWYRQTLGQGPEFLTYFQNEAQLEKSRLLSDRFSAERPKGSFSTLEIQRTEQGDSAMYLCASSPRDRERYNEQFFGPGTRLTVL.

Concerning this clone: The same CDR3 also results from other DNA sequences found in this sample. The rearrangement uses TRBV5-6 and TRBJ2-3, with D perhaps matching TRBD1 or TRBD2 (5 bases each). The CDR3 has 14 amino acids. Trimming took 1 base from V and 2 from J, leaving 8 bases between them. The V gene's germline CDR1 is SGHDT and CDR2 YYEEEE. CDR3 loop: CASSLWGSTDTQYF. Here the CDR3 DNA reads TGTGCCAGCAGCTTGTGGGGGTCCACAGATACGCAGTATTTT.

The chain employs TRBV7-6 and TRBJ2-1, with a weak D call TRBD2 (6 bases). CDR3 size: 15 residues. V lost 5 bases and J lost 5, with 16 bases in between. Germline assignment: CDR1 SGHVS and CDR2 FNYEAQ. CDR3 region: CASSLTEGPHNEQFF. CDR3 coding DNA: TGTGCCAGCAGCCTAACGGAGGGCCCCCACAATGAGCAGTTCTTC. Filled out from reference TRBV7-6 and TRBJ2-1, the complete variable domain reads GAGVSQSPRYKVTKRGQDVALRCDPISGHVSLYWYRQALGQGPEFLTYFNYEAQQDKSGLPNDRFSAERPEGSISTLTIQRTEQRDSAMYRCASSLTEGPHNEQFFGPGTRLTVL.

The chain employs TRBV5-1 and TRBJ2-3; 8 positions match TRBD2. V gave up 2 bases and J gave up 3 bases; unmatched junction bases: 5. The CDR3 has 15 residues. CDR1 is SGHRS and CDR2 is YFSETQ in the germline V gene. CDR3 sequence: CASSLAGVLTDTQYF. CDR3 nucleotide sequence: TGCGCCAGCAGCTTAGCGGGAGTTTTGACAGATACGCAGTATTTT.

The chain couples TRBV6-1 to TRBJ1-1; TRBD1 matches at 9 bases. Germline V gene sequence: CDR1 MNHNS, CDR2 SASEGT. The CDR3 is 17 amino acids. With V trimmed by 1 base and J by 0 bases, 6 bases remained unmatched. This CDR3 reads CASSEGGWDRVNTEAFF. Written as DNA, the CDR3 is TGTGCCAGCAGTGAAGGAGGGTGGGACAGGGTGAACACTGAAGCTTTCTTT.

The chain links TRBV19 to TRBJ2-2; D not resolved. Per germline, CDR1 LNHDA and CDR2 SQIVND (reference sequence). This CDR3 is 13 amino acids long. CDR3 sequence (DNA): TGTGCTTGTCAGTTGGGATTTACCGGGGAGCTGTTTTTT. Its translation: CACQLGFTGELFF.

The chain is built from TRBV5-6 and TRBJ2-7; the match to TRBD2 covers 10 bases. Germline V gene lookup returns CDR1 SGHDT and CDR2 YYEEEE. CDR3 size: 14 residues. With 7 bases clipped from V and 3 bases from J, the junction kept 7 bases outside the gene matches. The CDR3 is CASRASGSVYEQYF. For the CDR3, the DNA is TGTGCCAGCCGGGCTAGCGGGAGTGTCTACGAGCAGTACTTC.

Notes on this clone: This sample also contains other DNA sequences that code for the same CDR3. The gene calls are TRBV7-9 and TRBJ2-7; D uncertain. The CDR3 is 12 amino acids. The germline gives CDR1 SEHNR, CDR2 FQNEAQ (reference sequence). V dropped 2 bases and J dropped 2 bases, with 4 bases sitting between them. The CDR3 reads CASSLYPYEQYF. DNA for the CDR3: TGTGCCAGCAGCTTATATCCCTACGAGCAGTACTTC.

V usage is TRBV2 and J usage is TRBJ2-7; TRBD2 matches 8 bases. Germline V gives CDR1 SNHLY, CDR2 FYNNEI. This CDR3 region has 14 residues. V trimming: 4 bases; J trimming: 4 bases; junction bases outside the gene matches: 6. The CDR3: CASSVGGEGYEQYF. DNA of the CDR3: TGTGCCAGCAGTGTCGGGGGGGAAGGGTACGAGCAGTACTTC.

This rearrangement joins TRBV19 to TRBJ1-4; maybe TRBD1 (5 bases). Trimming stripped 7 bases from V and 4 bases from J, with 13 bases between. Per germline, CDR1 LNHDA and CDR2 SQIVND (reference sequence). CDR3 length: 14 residues. Here the CDR3 DNA reads TGTGCCAGTAAAGATGGGGGGAGTAATGAAAAACTGTTTTTT. It translates to CASKDGGSNEKLFF.

The chain employs TRBV5-4 and TRBJ1-2; weak D call: TRBD1 (6 bases). This CDR3 comprises 14 residues. The germline V and J ends were trimmed by 1 base and 6 bases, with 13 bases remaining between them. CDR1 and CDR2 (germline): SGHNT, YYREEE (reference sequence). The CDR3 DNA follows: TGTGCCAGCAGCTTGTCGGCGGGGGGCGATGGCTACACCTTC. This translates into CASSLSAGGDGYTF.

This clone was recorded a few times. The same CDR3 is also encoded by other DNA sequences in this sample. V is TRBV13 and J is TRBJ1-1, with a weak D call TRBD1 (5 bases). Looked up from germline, CDR1 is PRHDT and CDR2 is FYEKMQ (reference sequence). CDR3 length equals 13 residues. V lost 1 base and J lost 4, with 7 bases in between. The CDR3 DNA sequence: TGTGCCAGCAGCTTAGAGGGGAGCACTGAAGCTTTCTTT. This translates into CASSLEGSTEAFF.